This TCR beta chain was captured in a study of CD8+ T cells in alopecia areata. Study summary: People stayed on tofacitinib for 6 to 18 months, then stopped the drug for 6 months. By percentage of affected scalp area, the severity of treated patients was scored.

Trimming took off 3 bases at V and 0 bases at J, with 6 bases between the two ends. Germline V gene data show CDR1 as GTSNPN and CDR2 as SVGIG (reference sequence). The CDR3 is 14 residues long. Documented treatment: oral pan-JAK inhibitor, 5-10 mg twice daily. As part of sample collection, lesional scalp punch biopsies and peripheral blood were taken from alopecia areata patients. RNA extraction and reverse transcription yielded cDNA as sequencing template. Clones were read by immunoSEQ multiplex PCR, and TCRdb kept only the in-frame ones, dropping some. The sample comprises hundreds of thousands of clones, approximately 67% of which are singletons, and roughly 1.2% rests with the top ten.

The chain recombines TRBV30 with TRBJ1-6, with no clear D. The clonotype comes from a human donor with alopecia areata. Sequenced here: CD4+ T cells sorted from blood, sampled at week 44, from a patient treated with tofacitinib. The CDR3 loop reads CAWSRFSYNSPLHF. CDR3 bases: TGTGCCTGGAGCAGGTTCTCCTATAATTCACCCCTCCACTTT.